This T cell receptor beta chain came from a study of siplizumab effects on memory and regulatory T cells (dated by TCRdb to between 2018 and 2021). Context from the whole study: The study examined how the anti-CD2 antibody siplizumab affects alloreactive T-cell subsets in allogeneic mixed lymphocyte reactions built from human PBMCs. The investigation overall reported the following: About 75-96% of proliferating CD4+ or CD8+ clones could not be given a naive or memory phenotype. No functional confirmation was obtained for the suppressive function of proliferating Tregs from siplizumab cultures. Siplizumab significantly reduced the cumulative frequency of alloreactive sequences traceable to unstimulated CD4+ memory T cells. Sequences below about 10^-5 frequency were poorly captured, so only a minor fraction of alloreactive clones could be mapped to unstimulated subsets. Among mappable alloreactive CD4+ clones, an average Treg-derived fraction of about 69% was observed with siplizumab, compared with roughly 27% in control reactions. Unstimulated naive T cells appeared to be more diverse than memory T cells, and naive cells seemed to make a substantial contribution to the alloresponse.

In addition, sequencing in three donor pairs included unstimulated CD8+ effector memory subsets alongside CD4+ naive, CD8+ naive, CD8+ TEMRA and CD4+ memory subsets. Sorted unstimulated T cells, along with proliferating T cells recovered from mixed lymphocyte reactions, underwent TCRbeta CDR3 sequencing. Fresh whole blood from ten to eleven HLA-typed healthy donors served as the source for isolating PBMCs. Library construction relied on the immunoSEQ multiplex PCR assay. The deep sequencing platform assayed about 10^5 TCR templates per sample. Genomic DNA extracted from sorted T cells was used for TCRbeta CDR3 sequencing. The paper's data handling went like this. Clonal analysis of TCRbeta CDR3 data was done in the R programming language. Comparing unstimulated samples against CFSE-low samples taken after the reaction was how alloreactive CD4+ and CD8+ clones were defined. Regulatory or non-regulatory origin of alloreactive CD4+ clones was assigned by matching sequences to the sorted unstimulated Treg and non-Treg repertoires. In its TCRdb copy, this immuneACCESS table keeps in-frame sequences only and misses some clones. Where compared with another copy, unresolved V genes explain less than half of these, and the others have no known cause. V and J calls and clone size are as listed in that table; D and trimming were resolved from the DNA. A total of about 66,000 clones appear in this sample, 96% of them only once. Roughly 0.097% of the sample belongs to the ten largest clones.

With respect to this clone: Its antigen is not yet known. Base qualities were left out, and no much larger clone turns up one base away.

The CDR3 holds 12 amino acids from the cysteine to the phenylalanine. The DNA shown is the 36-base CDR3, in frame from base 1. According to the germline V gene, CDR1 reads SQVTM and CDR2 reads ANQGSEA. Trimming removed 7 bases from V and 0 bases from J, leaving 10 bases between the germline ends. The sample comprised naive CD8+ T cells sorted from blood. The cell subset or site label of this sample denotes: unstimulated naive T cells. The chain employs TRBV29-1 and TRBJ2-7, and TRBD1 may be the D gene, going by 5 matching bases. This TCR was recovered from a human donor in good health. DNA sequence: TGCAGCGCGCTCAGGGACTCCTACGAGCAGTACTTC. The translation is CSALRDSYEQYF.